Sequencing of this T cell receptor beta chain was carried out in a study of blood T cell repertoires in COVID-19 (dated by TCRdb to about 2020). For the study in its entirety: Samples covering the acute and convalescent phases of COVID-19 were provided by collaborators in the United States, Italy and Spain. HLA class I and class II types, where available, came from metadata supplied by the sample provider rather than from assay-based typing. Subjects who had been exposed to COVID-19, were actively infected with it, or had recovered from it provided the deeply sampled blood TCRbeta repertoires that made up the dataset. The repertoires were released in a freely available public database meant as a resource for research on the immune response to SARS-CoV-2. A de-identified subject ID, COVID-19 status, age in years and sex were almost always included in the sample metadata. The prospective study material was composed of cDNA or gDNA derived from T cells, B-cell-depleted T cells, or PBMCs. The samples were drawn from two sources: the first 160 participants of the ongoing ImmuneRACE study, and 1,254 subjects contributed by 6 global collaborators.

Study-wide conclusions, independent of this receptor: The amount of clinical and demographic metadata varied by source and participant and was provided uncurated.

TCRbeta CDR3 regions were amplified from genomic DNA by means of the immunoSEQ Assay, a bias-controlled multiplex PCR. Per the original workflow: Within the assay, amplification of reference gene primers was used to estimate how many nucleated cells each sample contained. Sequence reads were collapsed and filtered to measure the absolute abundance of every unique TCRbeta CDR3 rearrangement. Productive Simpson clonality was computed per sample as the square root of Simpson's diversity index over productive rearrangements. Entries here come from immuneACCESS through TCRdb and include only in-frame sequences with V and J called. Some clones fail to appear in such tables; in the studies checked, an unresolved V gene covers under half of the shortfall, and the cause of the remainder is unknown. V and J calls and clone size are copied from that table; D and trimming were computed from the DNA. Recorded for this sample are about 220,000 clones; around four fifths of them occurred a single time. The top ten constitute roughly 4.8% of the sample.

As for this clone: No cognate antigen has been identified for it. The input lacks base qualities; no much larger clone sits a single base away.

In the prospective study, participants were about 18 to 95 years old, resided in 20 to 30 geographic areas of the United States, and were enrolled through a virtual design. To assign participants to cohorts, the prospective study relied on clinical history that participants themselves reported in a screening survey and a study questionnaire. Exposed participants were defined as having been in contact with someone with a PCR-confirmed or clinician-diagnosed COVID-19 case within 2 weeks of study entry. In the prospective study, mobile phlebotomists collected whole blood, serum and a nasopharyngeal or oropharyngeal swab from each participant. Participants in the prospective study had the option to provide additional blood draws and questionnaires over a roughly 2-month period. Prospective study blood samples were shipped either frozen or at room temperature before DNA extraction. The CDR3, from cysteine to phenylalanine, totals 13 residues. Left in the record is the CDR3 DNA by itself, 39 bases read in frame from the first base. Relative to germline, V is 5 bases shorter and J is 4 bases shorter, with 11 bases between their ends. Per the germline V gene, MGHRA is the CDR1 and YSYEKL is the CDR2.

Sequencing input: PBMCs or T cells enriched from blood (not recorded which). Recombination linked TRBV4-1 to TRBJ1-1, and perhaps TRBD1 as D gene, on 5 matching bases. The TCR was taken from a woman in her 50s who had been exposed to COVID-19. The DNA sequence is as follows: TGCGCCAGCAGCACGGGGGGGGTCACTGAAGCTTTCTTT. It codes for CASSTGGVTEAFF.